This T cell receptor beta chain was identified during a study of PD-L1 blockade in urothelial cancer. Overall study: Analysis of the blood was performed 3 weeks (second dose) and 6 weeks after treatment start.

Spiked synthetic TCR analogs estimated absolute template abundance per PCR. Repertoires were generated with immunoSEQ multiplex PCR, while TCRdb's copy carries only in-frame clones and drops some. The profile shows 70,000 or so clones, 70% to 90% of them singletons. Patients' urothelial carcinoma was locally advanced or metastatic. J was trimmed by 0 bases and V by 3 bases; bases with no gene match: 9. The CDR3 covers 17 residues. Germline-derived CDR1 and CDR2 are SGDLS and YYNGEE. V gene TRBV9 combines with J gene TRBJ1-2; TRBD1 matches at 9 bases. The sequencing used PBMCs, collected around atezolizumab (anti-PD-L1) treatment. This clonotype was obtained from a man in his sixties with urothelial cancer. The CDR3 protein is CASSGTGAPSANYGYTF. The CDR3 coding sequence is TGTGCCAGCAGCGGGACAGGGGCTCCTTCAGCTAACTATGGCTACACCTTC.